This TCR beta chain was documented in a study of cytomegalovirus exposure and HLA in healthy donors. Study background: Of several hundred genotyped donors, around 84% clustered with self-reported Caucasian donors.

This clone was counted between two and nine times. With 60 Vbeta and 13 Jbeta primers, the PCR was carried out. Authors' processing steps: Roughly 11 million of the about 80 million unique TCR beta chains counted in a later analysis were shared. Only in-frame clones appear in the TCRdb table, and some are missing; sequencing was by immunoSEQ multiplex PCR. That table is the source of V, J and clone size, and D and trimming were worked out from the DNA. Of some 98,000 clones listed, roughly 77% are singletons. Germline values: CDR1 MNHEY, CDR2 SVGAGI. This CDR3 spans 15 amino acids. The V end was cut by 0 bases, the J end by 0 bases, with 6 bases between.

Sequencing was performed on PBMCs. This TCR came from a human donor in good health. This chain connects TRBV6-5 to TRBJ1-3, with D unclear. CDR3 region: CASSYSGSSGNTIYF. The CDR3, as DNA: TGTGCCAGCAGTTACTCGGGCAGCTCTGGAAACACCATATATTTT.